This T cell receptor (beta chain) came from a study of blood T cell repertoires in COVID-19. Study-wide background: The origin of the acute and convalescent COVID-19 samples was the United States, Italy and Spain. Sample material is recorded as cDNA or gDNA derived from T cells, B-cell-depleted T cells, or PBMCs.

Data came from immunoSEQ multiplex PCR; TCRdb stores just in-frame clones and leaves some out. The data hold around 370,000 clones, with 88% observed a single time. Input material: peripheral blood. The origin of this receptor is a woman in her seventies with COVID-19, enrolled during active disease.

In DNA form, the CDR3 reads TGTGCCAGCAGTCTCTTGGGGGGTCGTAACACCGGGGAGCTGTTTTTT. Translating gives CASSLLGGRNTGELFF. V is TRBV27 and J is TRBJ2-2; tentative D call: TRBD2 (6 bases). The CDR3 contains 16 residues. V was cut by 5 bases and J by 2 bases, with 15 bases left in between. CDR1 and CDR2 from the germline V gene are MNHEY and SMNVEV (reference sequence).